This T cell receptor beta chain was profiled in a study of Graves' ophthalmopathy and Graves' hyperthyroidism. Regarding the study as a whole: Ophthalmopathy progression predictions by the model showed around 72% specificity and approximately 71% sensitivity. A majority of expanded thyroid clonotypes exceeding 0.001 frequency were likewise present in blood.

Note on this clonotype: Antigen unknown.

The CDR3 contains 13 residues. V lost 3 bases and J lost 3, with 9 bases in between. RNA transcripts yielded amplified TCR beta CDR3 regions. The library came from an HTBI-primed first-round RT-PCR and a second-round multiplex PCR. TCRdb called the multiplex PCR reads again in MiXCR, with one record for every CDR3 protein. Among 350,000 to 400,000 distinct CDR3 sequences listed, about 16% were seen once. The sample taken for sequencing was peripheral blood. This clonotype was sampled from a woman in her late teens or twenties with Graves' ophthalmopathy. J is TRBJ2-7 and V is TRBV12-3 or TRBV12-4, with a tentative D call TRBD1 (5 bases). As DNA, the CDR3 is TGTGCCAGCAGTTTGAAGGGGCACTACGAGCAGTACTTC. Residues: CASSLKGHYEQYF.